Reported below is one T cell receptor (beta chain). Libraries were prepared by immunoSEQ multiplex PCR; TCRdb keeps only in-frame clonotypes and omits some of them. The sample yields roughly 220,000 clones, over 75% seen once. The sample belongs to a study of blood T cell repertoires in COVID-19. The CDR3 is 17 amino acids. CDR1 KGHDR and CDR2 SFDVKD come from the germline V gene. The V gene end was trimmed by 9 bases and the J gene end by 3 bases; junction bases not matched to a gene: 17. The TCR sequence derives from a man older than 75 with acute or convalescent COVID-19. The sample was peripheral blood. The V and J genes are TRBV24-1 and TRBJ2-3; 7 nucleotides match TRBD1. The CDR3 coding sequence is TGTGCCACCGGATTAACACTGACAGGGACGGGTACAGATACGCAGTATTTT. Translating it yields CATGLTLTGTGTDTQYF.